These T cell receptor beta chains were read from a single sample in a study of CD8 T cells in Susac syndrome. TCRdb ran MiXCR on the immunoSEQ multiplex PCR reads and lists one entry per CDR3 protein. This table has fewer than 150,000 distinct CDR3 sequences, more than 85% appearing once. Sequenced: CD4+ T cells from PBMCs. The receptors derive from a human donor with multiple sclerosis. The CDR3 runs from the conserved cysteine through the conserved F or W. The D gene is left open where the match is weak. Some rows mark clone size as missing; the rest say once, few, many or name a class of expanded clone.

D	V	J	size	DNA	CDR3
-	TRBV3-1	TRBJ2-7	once	TGTGCCAGCACCCTAAACAGCCTCTCCTACGAGCAGTACTTC	CASTLNSLSYEQYF
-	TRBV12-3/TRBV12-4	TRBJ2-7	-	TGTGCCAGCAGTGTCTACGAGCAGTACTTC	CASSVYEQYF
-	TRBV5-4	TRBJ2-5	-	TGTGCCAGCAGCTTTGGGGGGCAGGGTATCGAGACCCAGTACTTC	CASSFGGQGIETQYF
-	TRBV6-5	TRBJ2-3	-	TGTGCCAGCAGTTACTCGATGAGGGGGTGGGATGTACTCGGTACGCAGTATTTT	CASSYSMRGWDVLGTQYF
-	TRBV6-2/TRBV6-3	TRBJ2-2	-	TGTGCCAGCAGTTATCAGGGGTCGGCGAACACCGGGGAGCTGTTTTTT	CASSYQGSANTGELFF
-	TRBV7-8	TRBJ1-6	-	TGTGCCAGCAGCCCCAACGTGGGCTATAATTCACCCCTCCACTTT	CASSPNVGYNSPLHF
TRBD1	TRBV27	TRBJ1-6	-	TGTGCCAGCAGTTTATGGGGACAGCCATGGTCACCCCTCCACTTT	CASSLWGQPWSPLHF
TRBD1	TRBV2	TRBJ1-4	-	TGTGCCAGCAGTCTCGGACAGGCAACTAATGAAAAACTGTTTTTT	CASSLGQATNEKLFF
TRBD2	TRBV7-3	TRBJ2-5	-	TGTGCCAGCAGCGCGGGACTAGCGGGGGACGCATTTCAAGAGACCCAGTACTTC	CASSAGLAGDAFQETQYF
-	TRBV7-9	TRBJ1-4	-	TGTGCCAGCAGCGCTCCAGGGTCAGAAGATGAAAAACTGTTTTTT	CASSAPGSEDEKLFF
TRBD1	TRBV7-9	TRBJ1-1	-	TGTGCCAGCAGCCACCGGACAGGGGGCGCGGGCACTGAAGCTTTCTTT	CASSHRTGGAGTEAFF
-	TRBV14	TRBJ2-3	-	TGTGCCAGCAGCCAAACTGGGACACTTACAGATACGCAGTATTTT	CASSQTGTLTDTQYF
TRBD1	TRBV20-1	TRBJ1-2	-	TGCAGTGCTAGAGATACAGGGGAGATCTATGGCTACACCTTC	CSARDTGEIYGYTF
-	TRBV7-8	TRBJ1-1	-	TGTGCCAGCAGCTTACGGGAGGTGTTTGGCGCTGAAGCTTTCTTT	CASSLREVFGAEAFF
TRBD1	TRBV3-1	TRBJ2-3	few	TGTGCCAGCAGCCAAGATGACAGGGAGAATACGCAGTATTTT	CASSQDDRENTQYF
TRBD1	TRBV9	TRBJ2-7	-	TGTGCCAGCAGCGAGGGGACAGGGAGAATCTACGAGCAGTACTTC	CASSEGTGRIYEQYF
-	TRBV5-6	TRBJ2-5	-	TGTGCCAGCAGGAGGACAGTTCTGGAGACCCAGTACTTC	CASRRTVLETQYF
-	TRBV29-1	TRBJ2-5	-	TGCAGCGTTGCTCAGGGGATCCGAGAGACCCAGTACTTC	CSVAQGIRETQYF
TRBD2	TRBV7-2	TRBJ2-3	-	TGTGCCAGCAGCTCCTTGACTAGCGGGGGTATGGATACGCAGTATTTT	CASSSLTSGGMDTQYF
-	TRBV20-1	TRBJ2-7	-	TGCAGTGCACCGAAGCCCGGGCTATTCTACGAGCAGTACTTC	CSAPKPGLFYEQYF
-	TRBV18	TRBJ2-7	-	TGTGCCAGCTCACCACCGGGCAGGGCATTGTACGAGCAGTACTTC	CASSPPGRALYEQYF
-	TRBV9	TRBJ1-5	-	TGTGCCAGCAGCGTGGACAGTAGCAATCAGCCCCAGCATTTT	CASSVDSSNQPQHF
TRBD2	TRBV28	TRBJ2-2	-	TGTGCCTCGGGCGGGGGGGCCCTCGCCGGGGAGCTGTTTTTT	CASGGGALAGELFF
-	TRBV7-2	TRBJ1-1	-	TGTGCCAGCAGCTTAGAACTCGGGGCCGAAGCTTTCTTT	CASSLELGAEAFF
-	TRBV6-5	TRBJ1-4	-	TGTGCCACCTCCCGGACAGCAACTAATGAAAAACTGTTTTTT	CATSRTATNEKLFF
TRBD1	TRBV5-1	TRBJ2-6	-	TGCGCCAGCAGCTTTCCCGGGACAGGGTTCGAAGCTGGGGCCAACGTCCTGACTTTC	CASSFPGTGFEAGANVLTF
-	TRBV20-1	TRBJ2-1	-	TGCAGTGCTTACGACGGCAAGAGCTCCTACAATGAGCAGTTCTTC	CSAYDGKSSYNEQFF
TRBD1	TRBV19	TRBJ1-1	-	TGTGCCAGTAGTACGGGGGGGACAGGGGACGTAAGCACTGAAGCTTTCTTT	CASSTGGTGDVSTEAFF
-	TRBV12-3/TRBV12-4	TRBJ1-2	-	TGTGCCAGCAGTCCGGTCGGGGGCATCGACTATGGCTACACCTTC	CASSPVGGIDYGYTF
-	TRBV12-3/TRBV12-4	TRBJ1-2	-	TGTGCCAGCAGTCCAGGGGTAGTAGGATATGGCTACACCTTC	CASSPGVVGYGYTF
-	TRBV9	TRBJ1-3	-	TGTGCCAGCAGCGTGACAGCCTTCTCTGGAAACACCATATATTTT	CASSVTAFSGNTIYF
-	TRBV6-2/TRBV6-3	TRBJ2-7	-	TGTGCCAGCAGTCAACACTACGAGCAGTACTTC	CASSQHYEQYF
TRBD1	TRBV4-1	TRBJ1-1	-	TGCGCCAGCAGCCCGATGGACAGGACGAACACTGAAGCTTTCTTT	CASSPMDRTNTEAFF
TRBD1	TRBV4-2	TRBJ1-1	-	TGTGCCAGCAGCCGACAGGGAAAGAACACTGAAGCTTTCTTT	CASSRQGKNTEAFF
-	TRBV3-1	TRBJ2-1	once	TGTGCCAGCAGCGCCTGGGGGGGCCCCAATGAGCAGTTCTTC	CASSAWGGPNEQFF
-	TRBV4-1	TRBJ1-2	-	TGCGCCAGCAGCCAGCCGGGACGGACGAACTATGGCTACACCTTC	CASSQPGRTNYGYTF
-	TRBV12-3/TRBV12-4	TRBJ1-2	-	TGTGCCAGCAGAACGAGGGGGGTTGGCTATGGCTACACCTTC	CASRTRGVGYGYTF
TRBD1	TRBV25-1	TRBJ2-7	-	TGTGCCAGCAGTGAGAGACAGGGGGCAATCGACGAGCAGTACTTC	CASSERQGAIDEQYF
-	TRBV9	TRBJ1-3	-	TGTGCCAGCAGCCCCCAAGGGGGCTCTGGAAACACCATATATTTT	CASSPQGGSGNTIYF
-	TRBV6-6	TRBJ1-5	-	TGTGCCAGCAGTCCTAACTATAGCAATCAGCCCCAGCATTTT	CASSPNYSNQPQHF
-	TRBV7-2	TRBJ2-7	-	TGTGCCAGCAGCTCGGCCGGGTACGAGCAGTACTTC	CASSSAGYEQYF
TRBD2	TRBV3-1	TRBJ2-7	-	TGTGCCAGCAGCCACACTAGCGGGGGATCCTACGAGCAGTACTTC	CASSHTSGGSYEQYF
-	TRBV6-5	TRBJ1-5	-	TGTGCCAGCAGTTTCAGGGGAACTCAGCCCCAGCATTTT	CASSFRGTQPQHF
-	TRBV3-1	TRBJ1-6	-	TGTGCCAGCAGCCAAGAGTCCCATAAAAATTCACCCCTCCACTTT	CASSQESHKNSPLHF
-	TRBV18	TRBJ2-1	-	TGTGCCAGCTCACCGAACGATGAGCAGTTCTTC	CASSPNDEQFF
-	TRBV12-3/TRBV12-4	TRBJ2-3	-	TGTGCCAGCAGTCCGGGGGGCCACACAGATACGCAGTATTTT	CASSPGGHTDTQYF
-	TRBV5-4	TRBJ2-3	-	TGTGCCAGCAGCTTGCAGGAAGATACGCAGTATTTT	CASSLQEDTQYF
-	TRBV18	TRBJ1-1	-	TGTGCCAGCTCACTCGAGGCTGAAGCTTTCTTT	CASSLEAEAFF
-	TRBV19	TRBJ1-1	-	TGTGCCAGTAGTATGACAGGGAACACTGAAGCTTTCTTT	CASSMTGNTEAFF
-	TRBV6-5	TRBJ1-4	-	TGTGCCAGCAGTTACTCGGTAGCCACCAGGAGGGAAAAACTGTTTTTT	CASSYSVATRREKLFF
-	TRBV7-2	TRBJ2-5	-	TGTGCCAGCAGCCGCCCCCAAGAGACCCAGTACTTC	CASSRPQETQYF
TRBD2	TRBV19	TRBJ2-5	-	TGTGCCAGTAGTATTGGAGGACTAGCGGGAGAAGAGACCCAGTACTTC	CASSIGGLAGEETQYF
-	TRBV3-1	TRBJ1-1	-	TGTGCCAGCAGCCCAGTAGGGCAGGGCCGAGCTTTCTTT	CASSPVGQGRAFF
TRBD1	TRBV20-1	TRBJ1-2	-	TGCAGTGCTAGAGTTTCTACAGGGGGGCATGGCTACACCTTC	CSARVSTGGHGYTF
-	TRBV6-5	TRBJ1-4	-	TGTGCCAGCAGTGGAAGTGAGGAAAAACTGTTTTTT	CASSGSEEKLFF
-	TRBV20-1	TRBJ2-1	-	TGCAGTGCTAGAGATGGCAGGCTCTACAATGAGCAGTTCTTC	CSARDGRLYNEQFF
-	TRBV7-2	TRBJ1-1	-	TGTGCCAGCAGCCAAAAGGTGAACACTGAAGCTTTCTTT	CASSQKVNTEAFF